This entry is about one T cell receptor beta chain. Its antigen is not identified. These data belong to a study of T cell responses to AZD1222 COVID-19 vaccine. Generated by immunoSEQ multiplex PCR, the TCRdb table keeps only in-frame clones and is missing some. The sample carries some 130,000 clones, over 80% recorded once. It was second doses at about 4 or about 12 weeks that were pooled. Germline V lookup: CDR1 LNHDA, CDR2 SQIVND (reference sequence). With 8 bases clipped from V and 1 base from J, the junction kept 5 bases outside the gene matches. This CDR3 is built from 15 residues. Notes on the study in general: A rise in Spike-specific TCR breadth and depth followed two AZD1222 doses. Baseline antibody screening turned up just six seropositive AZD1222 recipients. Repertoires in all cases were sampled only once the peak T cell response had passed.

This receptor was obtained from an adult who received the AZD1222 COVID-19 vaccine. This specimen consisted of peripheral blood, obtained 28 days after the second AZD1222 dose. This sequence joins TRBV19 and TRBJ1-5, with 10 bases lining up with TRBD1. CDR3 region: CASDRGQRSNQPQHF. In DNA, the CDR3 is TGTGCCAGTGACAGGGGGCAAAGGAGCAATCAGCCCCAGCATTTT.